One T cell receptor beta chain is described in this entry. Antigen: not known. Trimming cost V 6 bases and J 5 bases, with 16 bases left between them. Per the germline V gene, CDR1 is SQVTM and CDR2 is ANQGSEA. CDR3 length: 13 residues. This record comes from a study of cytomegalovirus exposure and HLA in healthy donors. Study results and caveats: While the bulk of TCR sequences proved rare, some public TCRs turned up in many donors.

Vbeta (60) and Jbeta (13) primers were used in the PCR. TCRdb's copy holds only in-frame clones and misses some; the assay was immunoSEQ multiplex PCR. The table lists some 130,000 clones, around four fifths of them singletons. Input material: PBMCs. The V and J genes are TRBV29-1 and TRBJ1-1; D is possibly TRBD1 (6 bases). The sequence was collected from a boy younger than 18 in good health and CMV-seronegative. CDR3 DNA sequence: TGCAGCGTCCTCAGGGGTGGGGAAACTGAAGCTTTCTTT. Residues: CSVLRGGETEAFF.